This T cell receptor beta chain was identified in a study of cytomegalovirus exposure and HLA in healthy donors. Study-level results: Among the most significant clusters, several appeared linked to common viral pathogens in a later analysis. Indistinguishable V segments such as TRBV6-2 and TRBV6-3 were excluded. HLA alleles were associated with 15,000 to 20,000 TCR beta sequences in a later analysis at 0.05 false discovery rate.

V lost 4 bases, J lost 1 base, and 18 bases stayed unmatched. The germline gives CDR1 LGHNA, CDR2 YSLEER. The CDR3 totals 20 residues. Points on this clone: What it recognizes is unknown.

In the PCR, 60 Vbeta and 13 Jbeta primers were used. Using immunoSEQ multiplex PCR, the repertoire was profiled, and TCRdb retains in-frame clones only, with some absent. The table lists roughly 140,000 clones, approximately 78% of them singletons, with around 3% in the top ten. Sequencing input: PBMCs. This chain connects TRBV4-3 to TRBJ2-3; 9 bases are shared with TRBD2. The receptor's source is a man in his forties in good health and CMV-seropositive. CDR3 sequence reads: CASSRRGSGRIVSGTDTQYF. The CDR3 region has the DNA TGCGCCAGCAGCCGGCGGGGGAGCGGGAGGATTGTTTCAGGCACAGATACGCAGTATTTT.